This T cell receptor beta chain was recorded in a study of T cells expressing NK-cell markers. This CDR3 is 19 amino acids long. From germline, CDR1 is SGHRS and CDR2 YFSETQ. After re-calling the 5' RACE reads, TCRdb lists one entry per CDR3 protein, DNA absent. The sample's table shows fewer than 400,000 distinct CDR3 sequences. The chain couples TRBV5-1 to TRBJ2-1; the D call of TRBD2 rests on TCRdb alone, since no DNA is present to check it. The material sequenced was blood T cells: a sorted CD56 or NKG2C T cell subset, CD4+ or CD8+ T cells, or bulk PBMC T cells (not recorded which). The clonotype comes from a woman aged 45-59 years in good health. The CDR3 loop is CASSLTSGRETKAYNEQFF. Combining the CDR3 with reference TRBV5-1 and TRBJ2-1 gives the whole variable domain KAGVTQTPRYLIKTRGQQVTLSCSPISGHRSVSWYQQTPGQGLQFLFEYFSETQRNKGNFPGRFSGRQFSNSRSEMNVSTLELGDSALYLCASSLTSGRETKAYNEQFFGPGTRLTVL.